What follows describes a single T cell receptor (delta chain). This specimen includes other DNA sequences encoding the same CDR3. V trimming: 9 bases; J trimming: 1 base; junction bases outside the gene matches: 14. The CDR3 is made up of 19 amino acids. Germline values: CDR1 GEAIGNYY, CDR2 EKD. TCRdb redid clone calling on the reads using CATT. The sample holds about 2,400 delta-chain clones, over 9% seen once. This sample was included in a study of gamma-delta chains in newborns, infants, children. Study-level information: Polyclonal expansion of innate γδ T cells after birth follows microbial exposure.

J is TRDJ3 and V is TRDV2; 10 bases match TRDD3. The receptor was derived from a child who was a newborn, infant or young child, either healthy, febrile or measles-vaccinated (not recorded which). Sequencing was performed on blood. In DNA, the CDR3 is TGTGCCACGCTTGGAGGGGGATACGCGGGGTCCTGGGACACCCGACAGATGTTTTTC. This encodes CATLGGGYAGSWDTRQMFF.